The sequence of this T cell receptor beta chain was determined in a study of OX40 agonist ivuxolimab in advanced cancers. Study results and caveats: Dose levels from 0.1 to 3.0 mg/kg saw CD4+ and CD8+ blood T cells expand clonally by week 6. CD8+ T cells were the subset that, on average, had more expanded clones than CD4+. Partial responders treated at 0.1-3.0 mg/kg exhibited clonal expansion among the lowest measured.

About this clone itself: The antigen is unknown.

Germline values: CDR1 SGHNT, CDR2 YYREEE (reference sequence). Trimming pared 2 bases from V and 8 bases from J, leaving 16 bases between. The CDR3 totals 14 residues. Profiling relied on immunoSEQ multiplex PCR, and the TCRdb table lists in-frame clones only, not all of them. The sample yields around 49,000 clones, roughly 82% seen once. The sample consisted of CD4+ or CD8+ T cells sorted from blood, taken in a trial of the OX40 agonist ivuxolimab. This chain connects TRBV5-4 to TRBJ1-1; possible D gene TRBD1, 5 bases. This receptor was identified in an adult with an advanced solid tumor such as melanoma, head and neck, liver or kidney cancer. The CDR3 bases are TGTGCCAGCAGCTTAAGGGGCGCACCGGCAGAAGCTTTCTTT. Encoded protein: CASSLRGAPAEAFF.